A single T cell receptor (beta chain) is shown here with its context. Its antigen is currently unknown. This record belongs to a study of T cell responses to AZD1222 COVID-19 vaccine. Data came from immunoSEQ multiplex PCR; TCRdb stores just in-frame clones and leaves some out. Here the sample spans 100,000 to 120,000 clones, 85% to 95% being singletons. Broader study findings: Clonal diversity may have been underestimated in mostly white British donors. Spike as a whole was targeted by vaccine-associated CD4 TCRs, dominant at 160-218 and 743-854. Baseline seropositivity occurred in only six AZD1222 recipients.

This CDR3 region has 16 residues. Germline V gene lookup returns CDR1 PRHDT and CDR2 FYEKMQ (reference sequence). Trimming took 0 bases from V and 2 from J; bases not matched to a gene: 4. The receptor comes from an adult in good health. The sequencing used peripheral blood, collected on day 0 of AZD1222 vaccination. The chain has TRBV13 and TRBJ2-3; 8 bases are a match to TRBD2. CDR3 bases: TGTGCCAGCAGCTTAGGGCCCGGGGGGGACACAGATACGCAGTATTTT. Translation gives CASSLGPGGDTDTQYF.